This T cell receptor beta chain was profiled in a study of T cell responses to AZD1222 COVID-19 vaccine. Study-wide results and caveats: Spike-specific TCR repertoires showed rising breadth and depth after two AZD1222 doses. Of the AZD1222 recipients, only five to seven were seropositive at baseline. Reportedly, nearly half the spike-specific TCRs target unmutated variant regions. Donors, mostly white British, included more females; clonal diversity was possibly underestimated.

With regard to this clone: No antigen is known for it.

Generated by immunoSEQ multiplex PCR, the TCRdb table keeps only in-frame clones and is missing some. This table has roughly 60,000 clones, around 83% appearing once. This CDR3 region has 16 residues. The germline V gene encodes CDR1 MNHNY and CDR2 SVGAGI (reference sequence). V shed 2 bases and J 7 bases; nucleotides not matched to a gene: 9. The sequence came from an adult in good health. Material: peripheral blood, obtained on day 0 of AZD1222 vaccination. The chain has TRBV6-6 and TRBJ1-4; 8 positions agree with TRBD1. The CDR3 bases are TGTGCCAGCAGTTACGGGACAGGCCGGTCGCGTGAAAAACTGTTTTTT. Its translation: CASSYGTGRSREKLFF.